The clone carrying this T cell receptor beta chain was detected ten times or more. Lactation, pregnancy, other autoimmune disease or uncontrolled infection led to exclusion of patients. TCR beta CDR3 regions were amplified from RNA transcripts. HTBI primers were the set used in a first-round RT-PCR of the TCR CDR3. A single record per CDR3 protein comes from TCRdb applying MiXCR to the multiplex PCR reads. The sample holds hundreds of thousands of distinct CDR3 sequences, 15% to 20% seen once. This CDR3 contains 12 residues. V was cut by 4 bases and J by 7 bases, with 11 bases left in between. The germline CDR1 and CDR2 sequences are LGHNT and FRNRAP. This specimen belongs to a study of T cells in Graves' hyperthyroidism and ophthalmopathy. At the level of the study: Before any treatment, at initial diagnosis, peripheral blood was collected.

Sequenced sample: blood. V gene TRBV12-5 combines with J gene TRBJ2-7, with D perhaps being TRBD1 or TRBD2 (5 bases each). The origin of this receptor is a middle-aged man with Graves' ophthalmopathy. CDR3 sequence: CASGWDGGEQYF. The DNA of the CDR3 is TGTGCTAGTGGTTGGGACGGCGGTGAGCAGTACTTC.